The clone carrying this T cell receptor beta chain was counted between two and nine times. The antigen remains undetermined. Trimming pared 4 bases from V and 4 bases from J, leaving 17 bases between. There are 16 residues in the CDR3. Germline V gene lookup returns CDR1 MNHEY and CDR2 SVGEGT. No treatment had been given to any patient before thyroid surgery. This sample was taken from a study of metastatic and nonmetastatic thyroid tumors. Study background: Blood and tumor or nodule tissue repertoires from malignant and benign thyroid patients were compared. Study-wide results and caveats: Within blood and tumor, benign nodules reportedly had significantly lower TCR beta diversity than malignant thyroid tumors did.

In the source study's methods: Construction of a distant-metastasis classifier for papillary thyroid cancer relied on CDR3 differences across clinicopathological groups. From the PCR reads, TCRdb re-called clones with MiXCR. The authors' filters were not applied to this entry. The sample carries around 30,000 clones, over 15% recorded once. The sample consisted of blood. This receptor was identified in a female donor with papillary thyroid cancer or a benign thyroid nodule (not recorded which). Some clones in this sample may be carry-over from other donors' samples. The chain has TRBV6-2 or TRBV6-3 and TRBJ2-1; TRBD2 might be the D (5 bases). The CDR3 reads CASSSTGKGPYNEQFF. CDR3 coding DNA: TGTGCCAGCAGTTCCACCGGGAAAGGGCCATACAATGAGCAGTTCTTC.